Below, 26 T cell receptor beta chains from the same sample are listed, as sequenced in a study of response to subunit inactivated influenza vaccine (dated by TCRdb to between 2017 and 2018). The library was made by RT-PCR. The instrument was an Illumina HiSeq 2500. The raw public data were reprocessed by TCRdb itself: fastp quality trimming at Q25, MiXCR clonotype calling, in-frame beta chains only. Records with the same CDR3 protein are collapsed into one entry carrying the most frequent genes and DNA. The sample yields approximately 490,000 distinct CDR3 sequences; approximately 7.3% were counted once. The ten largest clones add up to about an eighth of the sample. The starting material was PBMCs from blood, obtained about 24 months after vaccination. The receptors originated from a man aged 50 to 69 who received an inactivated influenza vaccine. Donor details come from another sample of the same person, matched by shared clones.

This clonotype was counted a few times. This CDR3 reads CSVCTLDGTEAFF. CDR3 DNA: TGCAGCGTCTGCACTCTGGATGGCACTGAAGCTTTCTTT. This chain links TRBV29-1 with TRBJ1-1; D is undetermined. This CDR3 spans 13 amino acids. Germline assignment: CDR1 SQVTM and CDR2 ANQGSEA. V lost 6 bases to trimming and J lost 4 bases, with 15 bases between them.

V gene TRBV20-1 combines with J gene TRBJ1-1; 11 bases line up with TRBD1. The CDR3 loop spans 12 amino acids. Unmatched junction bases numbered 6, after V lost 5 bases and J lost 10 bases. Germline-derived CDR1 and CDR2 are DFQATT and SNEGSKA (reference sequence). CDR3 amino acids: CSASTGTGGAFF. In DNA, the CDR3 is TGCAGTGCTTCTACCGGGACAGGGGGAGCTTTCTTT.

Ten or more counts support this clonotype. The J gene is TRBJ1-5, the V gene TRBV29-1; the D is unclear. Germline CDR1 reads SQVTM; CDR2 reads ANQGSEA. Trimming pared 1 base from V and 7 bases from J, leaving 11 bases between. This CDR3 has 13 residues. This CDR3 is CSVEGRAGQPQHF. The CDR3 DNA reads TGCAGCGTTGAAGGGAGGGCGGGCCAGCCCCAGCATTTT.

This clonotype was observed a handful of times. The chain is built from TRBV7-3 and TRBJ2-5; no definite D call. CDR3 size: 13 residues. Trimming pared 2 bases from V and 3 bases from J, leaving 7 bases between. Germline V gene lookup returns CDR1 SGHTA and CDR2 FQGTGA. The CDR3 nucleotides are TGTGCCAGCAGCTTACAGGTTAAAGAGACCCAGTACTTC. Its translation: CASSLQVKETQYF.

This clonotype was counted only a few times. The gene calls are TRBV2 and TRBJ1-1, with D hard to call. The CDR3 totals 13 residues. The germline V gene encodes CDR1 SNHLY and CDR2 FYNNEI. Deletions cut 6 bases from V and 3 bases from J, with 11 bases between. The CDR3 coding sequence is TGTGCCAGCAGCCCGACCGTTCACACTGAAGCTTTCTTT. It codes for CASSPTVHTEAFF.

This clonotype has more than one count but fewer than ten. This sequence joins TRBV29-1 and TRBJ2-3, with D maybe TRBD1 (6 bases). In germline, CDR1 is SQVTM, CDR2 ANQGSEA. The CDR3 consists of 16 residues. Trimming took off 1 base at V and 0 bases at J, with 14 bases between the two ends. Here the CDR3 reads CSVEGRTVSSTDTQYF. CDR3 in DNA: TGCAGCGTTGAAGGCCGGACAGTTTCTAGCACAGATACGCAGTATTTT.

A few counts support this clonotype. The gene calls are TRBV5-6 and TRBJ1-5; D perhaps matches TRBD1 (5 bases). Per the germline V gene, CDR1 is SGHDT and CDR2 is YYEEEE. V dropped 2 bases and J dropped 7 bases, with 13 bases sitting between them. CDR3 length: 14 amino acids. CDR3 DNA sequence: TGTGCCAGCAGCTTTTATGTGAAGGGGCAGCCCCAGCATTTT. It codes for CASSFYVKGQPQHF.

This clonotype was recorded at least ten times. V usage is TRBV20-1 and J usage is TRBJ2-1, with D perhaps matching TRBD1 (5 bases). This CDR3 region has 15 residues. Germline CDR1 is DFQATT and CDR2 is SNEGSKA (reference sequence). V was cut by 1 base and J by 0 bases, with 10 bases left in between. The CDR3: CSARATVSSYNEQFF. The CDR3 nucleotides are TGCAGTGCTAGAGCGACAGTCAGCTCCTACAATGAGCAGTTCTTC.

This clonotype has a handful of counts. This chain joins TRBV24-1 and TRBJ1-3; D call uncertain. The V and J ends lost 4 bases and 9 bases respectively, with 9 bases between them. This CDR3 spans 12 amino acids. Germline V gene data show CDR1 as KGHDR and CDR2 as SFDVKD. CDR3 DNA sequence: TGTGCCACCAGTGACCCCCAGAGCACCATATATTTT. Its protein is CATSDPQSTIYF.

This clonotype was seen a few times. The CDR3 is CASTPVWNSYEQYF. The CDR3 DNA follows: TGTGCCAGCACCCCCGTGTGGAACTCCTACGAGCAGTACTTC. The chain employs TRBV2 and TRBJ2-7, with D uncertain. V lost 7 bases and J 0 bases, leaving 13 bases between the germline ends. Germline CDR1 SNHLY, CDR2 FYNNEI. This CDR3 comprises 14 residues.

This clonotype was counted ten times or more. The chain is built from TRBV9 and TRBJ2-7; no clear D. The V and J ends lost 0 bases and 4 bases respectively, with 8 bases between them. CDR3 length: 13 residues. Germline CDR1 reads SGDLS; CDR2 reads YYNGEE. DNA for the CDR3: TGTGCCAGCAGCGTAGGAGCTGCATACGAGCAGTACTTC. This translates into CASSVGAAYEQYF.

Many counts were recorded for this clonotype. The rearrangement uses TRBV7-9 and TRBJ2-5; the D gene is possibly TRBD2 (6 bases). The V gene's germline CDR1 is SEHNR and CDR2 FQNEAQ (reference sequence). The V end was cut by 5 bases, the J end by 1 base, with 14 bases between. CDR3 size: 15 residues. The CDR3 protein is CASSLSGTPQETQYF. The CDR3 DNA sequence: TGTGCCAGCAGCCTTAGCGGTACGCCCCAAGAGACCCAGTACTTC.

The chain is built from TRBV6-2 or TRBV6-3 and TRBJ1-1; D is ambiguous. Germline CDR1 and CDR2: MNHEY and SVGEGT. Trimming cost V 8 bases and J 3 bases, with 10 bases left between them. The CDR3 loop spans 12 amino acids. The CDR3 DNA follows: TGTGCCAGCTACGATGGGTACACTGAAGCTTTCTTT. Amino acids: CASYDGYTEAFF.

Ten or more counts support this clonotype. The CDR3 sequence is CAISAPSGRSNEQFF. In DNA, the CDR3 is TGTGCCATCAGCGCTCCTAGCGGGAGGAGCAATGAGCAGTTCTTC. The gene calls are TRBV10-3 and TRBJ2-1; TRBD2 matches 11 bases. Per germline, CDR1 ENHRY and CDR2 SYGVKD. V lost 6 bases, J lost 6 bases, and 7 bases stayed unmatched. CDR3 length: 15 amino acids.

This clonotype was observed a few times. The rearrangement uses TRBV7-9 and TRBJ1-2, with 8 nucleotides matching TRBD1. Germline values: CDR1 SEHNR, CDR2 FQNEAQ (reference sequence). The CDR3 length is 15 residues. V trimming: 4 bases; J trimming: 5 bases; junction bases outside the gene matches: 9. The CDR3, as DNA: TGTGCCAGCAGCTACTTGGACAGGGAGGTTTATGGCTACACCTTC. Its protein is CASSYLDREVYGYTF.

Many counts were recorded for this clonotype. The rearrangement links TRBV4-3 to TRBJ2-1; the D gene could be TRBD1 or TRBD2 (5 bases each). This CDR3 region has 17 residues. CDR1 is LGHNA and CDR2 is YSLEER in the germline V gene. With 1 base removed from V and 5 bases from J, the gap between germline ends came to 18 bases. The CDR3 here is CASSQAWGLGTHNEQFF. CDR3 in DNA: TGCGCCAGCAGCCAAGCCTGGGGCCTTGGGACCCACAATGAGCAGTTCTTC.

This clonotype was observed a handful of times. V usage is TRBV7-9 and J usage is TRBJ2-5; tentative D call: TRBD2 (6 bases). The germline V and J ends were trimmed by 11 bases and 1 base, with 20 bases remaining between them. The CDR3 is 15 residues long. CDR1 and CDR2 from the germline V gene are SEHNR and FQNEAQ (reference sequence). DNA for the CDR3: TGTGCCGGAAGCCCGGGCGGGGCTATCCAAGAGACCCAGTACTTC. This encodes CAGSPGGAIQETQYF.

The V call is TRBV9, the J call TRBJ2-3; the D gene is possibly TRBD1 (6 bases). The ends were cut back, 0 bases at V and 4 bases at J, with 15 bases in the middle. The CDR3 is made up of 16 amino acids. Germline values: CDR1 SGDLS, CDR2 YYNGEE. The CDR3 is CASSVVSGAEADTQYF. CDR3 bases: TGTGCCAGCAGCGTAGTTTCAGGGGCCGAGGCAGATACGCAGTATTTT.

This rearrangement joins TRBV12-3 or TRBV12-4 to TRBJ2-7; possibly TRBD2 for D (6 bases). The CDR3 is 12 amino acids. Between the trimmed V and J ends, which lost 6 bases and 6 bases, there was a span of 12 bases. The CDR3 DNA is TGTGCCAGCAGACGTGGGACTCTCGAGCAGTACTTC. Translated: CASRRGTLEQYF.

This clonotype appeared a few times. The chain couples TRBV7-2 to TRBJ2-7; 8 bases map to TRBD2. CDR3 size: 17 residues. Germline values: CDR1 SGHTA, CDR2 FQGNSA. V was pared by 0 bases and J by 3 bases, with 10 bases of the junction left unmatched. CDR3 residues: CASSLALAGGTFYEQYF. CDR3 in DNA: TGTGCCAGCAGCTTAGCGCTGGCGGGAGGTACCTTCTACGAGCAGTACTTC.

The table lists this clonotype with a few counts. The rearrangement uses TRBV5-4 and TRBJ2-2; 9 bases fit TRBD1. The CDR3 is 17 residues long. After removal of 2 bases from V and 4 bases from J, the junction contained 9 bases not matched to a gene. Germline V gives CDR1 SGHNT, CDR2 YYREEE (reference sequence). This CDR3 is CASSFWGGTGTTGELFF. In nucleotides, the CDR3 is TGTGCCAGCAGCTTTTGGGGAGGGACAGGGACCACCGGGGAGCTGTTTTTT.

In its sample, this clonotype was seen a few times. This chain joins TRBV27 and TRBJ2-1, with 10 nucleotides matching TRBD1. V dropped 6 bases and J dropped 0; count of bases not matched to a gene: 8. This CDR3 contains 17 residues. Germline-derived CDR1 and CDR2 are MNHEY and SMNVEV (reference sequence). The CDR3 region is CASSPGDRGSSYNEQFF. DNA of the CDR3: TGTGCCAGCAGCCCGGGGGACAGGGGAAGCTCCTACAATGAGCAGTTCTTC.

V and J are TRBV6-5 and TRBJ2-2, with D tentatively TRBD1 (5 bases). Germline loops: CDR1 MNHEY, CDR2 SVGAGI. CDR3 length equals 12 residues. Trimming cost V 7 bases and J 7 bases, with 10 bases left between them. The CDR3 loop reads CASTQGIGELFF. The CDR3 DNA is TGTGCCAGCACCCAGGGTATCGGGGAGCTGTTTTTT.

V gene TRBV27 combines with J gene TRBJ1-6; D is unresolved. The V gene's germline CDR1 is MNHEY and CDR2 SMNVEV (reference sequence). The ends were cut back, 2 bases at V and 8 bases at J, with 10 bases in the middle. The CDR3 has 14 residues. CDR3 in DNA: TGTGCCAGCAGTTTAAACATAGGGCATTCACCCCTCCACTTT. It encodes CASSLNIGHSPLHF.

This clonotype was recorded at least ten times. The chain joins TRBV20-1 to TRBJ2-7; 7 nucleotides align to TRBD1. CDR3 size: 14 residues. Trimming took 2 bases from V and 3 from J; bases not matched to a gene: 7. Germline CDR1 DFQATT, CDR2 SNEGSKA (reference sequence). CDR3 in amino acids: CSARLPSGGYEQYF. In DNA form, the CDR3 reads TGCAGTGCTAGACTTCCATCAGGGGGCTACGAGCAGTACTTC.

The CDR3 DNA sequence: TGCGCCAGCAGCCAAGACGCACGCGTTTCTTTGACCGGGGAGCTGTTTTTT. It is translated as CASSQDARVSLTGELFF. J is TRBJ2-2 and V is TRBV4-1; D remains unclear. The germline CDR1 and CDR2 sequences are MGHRA and YSYEKL. V lost 0 bases, J lost 5 bases, and 16 bases lay in between. CDR3 length: 17 amino acids.